A single sample gave rise to the 32 T cell receptor beta chains below, sequenced in a study of OX40 agonist ivuxolimab in advanced cancers. Sequencing was performed with immunoSEQ multiplex PCR; in TCRdb, only in-frame clones are kept and a portion is missing. The sample has more than 50,000 clones, 84% seen once. Source: CD4+ or CD8+ T cells sorted from blood, taken in a trial of the OX40 agonist ivuxolimab. These receptors were taken from an adult with an advanced solid tumor such as melanoma, head and neck, liver or kidney cancer.

The rearrangement joins TRBV11-3 to TRBJ2-2, with D maybe TRBD2 (6 bases). Germline V CDR1 and CDR2: SGHNT, YENEEA. CDR3 length: 15 residues. V was cut by 0 bases and J by 2 bases, with 7 bases left in between. In DNA form, the CDR3 reads TGTGCCAGCAGCTTAGACGGGAGAAACACCGGGGAGCTGTTTTTT. This codes for CASSLDGRNTGELFF.

This clone was recorded many times. The chain has TRBV5-6 and TRBJ2-3, with D tentatively TRBD2 (5 bases). CDR3 length: 12 amino acids. CDR1 is SGHDT and CDR2 is YYEEEE in the germline V gene. The V end lost 5 bases, the J end lost 6 bases, and 10 bases lay between the germline ends. The CDR3 DNA is TGTGCCAGCAGTCTATCGGGGGATACGCAGTATTTT. Its protein product is CASSLSGDTQYF.

CDR3 protein: CASSRGGYYSNQPQHF. In DNA, the CDR3 is TGTGCCAGCTCTCGAGGGGGCTACTACAGCAATCAGCCCCAGCATTTT. The V call is TRBV18, the J call TRBJ1-5, with 7 bases fitting TRBD1. Germline assignment: CDR1 KGHSH and CDR2 LQKENI. Germline trimming cut 6 bases from V and 1 base from J; bases unmatched to any gene: 9. The length of the CDR3 is 16 residues.

J is TRBJ1-1 and V is TRBV30; TRBD1 matches 7 bases. CDR3 length equals 12 residues. The V gene's germline CDR1 is GTSNPN and CDR2 SVGIG (reference sequence). J was trimmed by 10 bases and V by 3 bases; bases with no gene match: 8. Here the CDR3 DNA reads TGTGCCTGGAGGAGGGCAGGGGGTCGAGCTTTCTTT. Translation: CAWRRAGGRAFF.

V is TRBV5-4 and J is TRBJ1-5; 7 bases line up with TRBD1. V shed 6 bases and J 1 base; nucleotides not matched to a gene: 10. Germline CDR1 and CDR2: SGHNT and YYREEE (reference sequence). The CDR3 contains 16 residues. CDR3 nucleotides: TGTGCCAGCAACTTTCCCGGGACAGAAAGCAATCAGCCCCAGCATTTT. Translation: CASNFPGTESNQPQHF.

The chain combines TRBV5-6 with TRBJ1-6; D perhaps matches TRBD1 (5 bases). Germline V gene data show CDR1 as SGHDT and CDR2 as YYEEEE. Trimming took 4 bases from V and 7 from J, leaving 12 bases between them. CDR3 size: 14 residues. The CDR3 DNA follows: TGTGCCAGCAGCGCGACAGCGGAGAATTCACCCCTCCACTTT. It is translated as CASSATAENSPLHF.

This rearrangement joins TRBV30 to TRBJ2-3; D ambiguous. The CDR3 extends over 15 amino acids. Trimming cost V 0 bases and J 2 bases, with 12 bases left between them. Germline loops: CDR1 GTSNPN, CDR2 SVGIG (reference sequence). CDR3 DNA: TGTGCCTGGAGTGTACCTAGGCAGTACACAGATACGCAGTATTTT. As protein: CAWSVPRQYTDTQYF. Looking up the rest from reference TRBV30 and TRBJ2-3 gives the full variable domain: SQTIHQWPATLVQPVGSPLSLECTVEGTSNPNLYWYRQAAGRGLQLLFYSVGIGQISSEVPQNLSASRPQDRQFILSSKKLLLSDSGFYLCAWSVPRQYTDTQYFGPGTRLTVL.

The chain has TRBV20-1 and TRBJ2-7; D remains ambiguous. V was pared by 1 base and J by 4 bases, with 5 bases between. The germline gives CDR1 DFQATT, CDR2 SNEGSKA (reference sequence). The CDR3 runs 11 residues. The CDR3: CSARGPYEQYF. The DNA for the CDR3 is TGCAGTGCTAGAGGTCCTTACGAGCAGTACTTC.

The chain links TRBV9 to TRBJ1-3; D is unclear. The V gene lost 0 bases and the J gene lost 2 bases, with 6 bases spanning the gap. The CDR3 consists of 14 residues. Germline CDR1 reads SGDLS; CDR2 reads YYNGEE. In DNA, the CDR3 is TGTGCCAGCAGCGTAGGCACTACTGGAAACACCATATATTTT. Protein product: CASSVGTTGNTIYF. Full variable domain (outside the CDR3, taken from reference TRBV9 and TRBJ1-3): DSGVTQTPKHLITATGQRVTLRCSPRSGDLSVYWYQQSLDQGLQFLIQYYNGEERAKGNILERFSAQQFPDLHSELNLSSLELGDSALYFCASSVGTTGNTIYFGEGSWLTVV.

In DNA, the CDR3 is TGTGCCTGGAGCAGGGCGAACACCGGGGAGCTGTTTTTT. Its translation is CAWSRANTGELFF. This chain uses TRBV30 with TRBJ2-2; D is perhaps TRBD1 (5 bases). Germline CDR1 GTSNPN, CDR2 SVGIG (reference sequence). CDR3 length: 13 amino acids. V lost 3 bases to trimming and J lost 0 bases, with 5 bases between them.

This chain connects TRBV2 to TRBJ1-3; no firm D call. V lost 1 base and J 0 bases, leaving 7 bases between the germline ends. CDR3 length equals 15 residues. Per the germline V gene, CDR1 is SNHLY and CDR2 is FYNNEI. The CDR3 DNA reads as TGTGCCAGCAGTGAAGACCTCCTCTCTGGAAACACCATATATTTT. Its translation is CASSEDLLSGNTIYF.

J is TRBJ1-2 and V is TRBV18; tentative D call: TRBD1 (5 bases). V gave up 0 bases and J gave up 4 bases, with 18 bases separating them. Germline loops: CDR1 KGHSH, CDR2 LQKENI. CDR3 length: 17 residues. The CDR3 nucleotides read TGTGCCAGCTCACCACCGGACGGGGGTACGGGGAGCTATGGCTACACCTTC. This gives the protein CASSPPDGGTGSYGYTF.

The chain combines TRBV19 with TRBJ2-7; D remains ambiguous. Germline CDR1 is LNHDA and CDR2 is SQIVND (reference sequence). V lost 4 bases and J lost 2, with 9 bases in between. The CDR3 is made up of 13 amino acids. The CDR3 is CASSKGNTYEQYF. In nucleotides, the CDR3 is TGTGCCAGTAGTAAGGGAAATACCTACGAGCAGTACTTC.

The chain combines TRBV15 with TRBJ1-2; D uncertain. Trimming removed 1 base from V and 2 bases from J, with 14 bases in between. In germline, CDR1 is LNHNV, CDR2 YYDKDF (reference sequence). The CDR3 extends over 16 amino acids. CDR3 nucleotide sequence: TGTGCCACCAGCAGAGGGTCGACGGCGATGAACTATGGCTACACCTTC. Protein product: CATSRGSTAMNYGYTF.

This clone ranks as large (0.1 to 1%). J is TRBJ2-2 and V is TRBV6-5; possible D gene TRBD1, 6 bases. Germline CDR1 is MNHEY and CDR2 is SVGAGI. The CDR3 contains 15 residues. Trimming took off 5 bases at V and 3 bases at J, with 13 bases between the two ends. The CDR3 DNA reads TGTGCCAGCAGTAACACAGGGATTTACACCGGGGAGCTGTTTTTT. Translated, it gives CASSNTGIYTGELFF.

The genes are TRBV6-5 and TRBJ1-1, with D possibly being TRBD1 (5 bases). The CDR3 has 13 amino acids. Germline CDR1 reads MNHEY; CDR2 reads SVGAGI. Trimming cost V 0 bases and J 6 bases, with 8 bases left between them. As DNA, the CDR3 is TGTGCCAGCAGTTACTCGAGGACATCTGAAGCTTTCTTT. As protein: CASSYSRTSEAFF.

The chain employs TRBV30 and TRBJ2-7; tentative D call: TRBD2 (6 bases). This CDR3 spans 18 amino acids. Trimming left V 3 bases short and J 0 bases short, with 24 bases between. Germline V gives CDR1 GTSNPN, CDR2 SVGIG (reference sequence). As DNA, the CDR3 is TGTGCCTGGAGAGGCGGGACTGCAATAGCCTTACCCTCCTACGAGCAGTACTTC. Protein: CAWRGGTAIALPSYEQYF.

This chain connects TRBV5-6 to TRBJ2-7; 7 bases align to TRBD1. V shed 1 base, J shed 4 bases, and the junction held 8 bases outside the gene matches. This CDR3 is built from 15 residues. Per the germline V gene, CDR1 is SGHDT and CDR2 is YYEEEE. Here the CDR3 DNA reads TGTGCCAGCAGCTTGAGGGTTGACAGGGAGTACGAGCAGTACTTC. Its translation is CASSLRVDREYEQYF.

The gene calls are TRBV7-8 and TRBJ2-5, with D possibly matching TRBD1 (6 bases). Per the germline V gene, CDR1 is SGHVS and CDR2 is FQNEAQ. V shed 5 bases and J shed 1 base, with 11 bases lying between them. The length of the CDR3 is 14 residues. The CDR3 is CASSPGQSQETQYF. Here the CDR3 DNA reads TGTGCCAGCAGCCCCGGACAGAGCCAAGAGACCCAGTACTTC.

V is TRBV5-4 and J is TRBJ2-3; TRBD2 matches at 10 bases. The trim removed 4 bases at V and 3 bases at J, leaving 8 bases unmatched. There are 16 residues in the CDR3. Germline assignment: CDR1 SGHNT and CDR2 YYREEE (reference sequence). The CDR3 region has the DNA TGTGCCAGCAGCCAAAGACTAGCGGGCGTTACAGATACGCAGTATTTT. The encoded protein is CASSQRLAGVTDTQYF.

The chain combines TRBV18 with TRBJ2-5, with 9 bases matching TRBD2. The length of the CDR3 is 16 residues. Trimming removed 1 base from V and 3 bases from J; junction bases left unmatched: 6. CDR1 is KGHSH, CDR2 LQKENI, per germline. CDR3 bases: TGTGCCAGCTCACCACAGACTAGCGGAGCCAAAGAGACCCAGTACTTC. It is translated as CASSPQTSGAKETQYF.

This sequence joins TRBV5-4 and TRBJ1-2, with TRBD1 identical over 7 bases. The CDR3 has 13 amino acids. CDR1 SGHNT and CDR2 YYREEE come from the germline V gene (reference sequence). V was pared by 5 bases and J by 4 bases, with 5 bases of the junction left unmatched. The CDR3 sequence is CASSSGTAYGYTF. CDR3 nucleotide sequence: TGTGCCAGCAGTTCCGGGACAGCCTATGGCTACACCTTC.

In its sample, this clone was seen a few times. The chain links TRBV5-1 to TRBJ2-1, with TRBD2 identical over 10 bases. V trimming: 4 bases; J trimming: 3 bases; junction bases outside the gene matches: 10. The CDR3 consists of 17 residues. Germline CDR1 is SGHRS and CDR2 is YFSETQ. CDR3 residues: CASSKLLAGADYNEQFF. In DNA form, the CDR3 reads TGCGCCAGCAGCAAACTTCTAGCGGGGGCCGACTACAATGAGCAGTTCTTC.

This clone was observed once. The genes are TRBV9 and TRBJ2-2; no clear D gene. The V gene lost 0 bases and the J gene lost 0 bases, with 3 bases spanning the gap. CDR1 is SGDLS, CDR2 YYNGEE, per germline. The CDR3 is 14 amino acids. This chain's CDR3 is CASSVVTNTGELFF. DNA for the CDR3: TGTGCCAGCAGCGTAGTAACGAACACCGGGGAGCTGTTTTTT.

The rearrangement uses TRBV7-6 and TRBJ2-1; D is possibly TRBD1 (5 bases). Germline CDR1 and CDR2: SGHVS and FNYEAQ. The CDR3 covers 13 residues. The germline V and J ends were trimmed by 5 bases and 4 bases, with 9 bases remaining between them. The CDR3 reads CASSVDSYNEQFF. The CDR3 nucleotides read TGTGCCAGCAGCGTAGACAGTTACAATGAGCAGTTCTTC.

The chain is built from TRBV7-7 and TRBJ2-3; 7 positions match TRBD1. Germline CDR1 is SSHAT and CDR2 is FNYEAQ (reference sequence). Unmatched junction bases numbered 9, after V lost 5 bases and J lost 1 base. CDR3 size: 16 residues. CDR3 DNA sequence: TGTGCCAGCAGCCCAGTAAGCCAGGGGGGCACAGATACGCAGTATTTT. Translated: CASSPVSQGGTDTQYF.

The chain joins TRBV7-8 to TRBJ2-5; 8 bases fit TRBD2. CDR1 SGHVS and CDR2 FQNEAQ come from the germline V gene. The CDR3 runs to 15 residues. Trimming at V came to 5 bases and at J to 4 bases, leaving 9 bases not matched to a gene. Written as DNA, the CDR3 is TGTGCCAGCAGCCTCTCGGGGGGGCAGGGAGAGACCCAGTACTTC. Protein sequence: CASSLSGGQGETQYF.

The chain links TRBV29-1 to TRBJ1-5, with D hard to call. Germline CDR1 reads SQVTM; CDR2 reads ANQGSEA. Trimming stripped 1 base from V and 0 bases from J, with 7 bases between. CDR3 length: 14 residues. The CDR3 DNA reads as TGCAGCGTTGAAGGCGGAGATAGCAATCAGCCCCAGCATTTT. Translation: CSVEGGDSNQPQHF.

The chain employs TRBV6-1 and TRBJ1-4; D is perhaps TRBD1 (5 bases). Trimming pared 8 bases from V and 3 bases from J, leaving 16 bases between. The CDR3 contains 15 residues. CDR1 is MNHNS and CDR2 is SASEGT in the germline V gene. Here the CDR3 DNA reads TGTGCCAGCTGCGCGAGGGGCAGACCTAATGAAAAACTGTTTTTT. It codes for CASCARGRPNEKLFF.

The chain carries TRBV11-3 and TRBJ2-5; 7 nucleotides agree with TRBD1. V dropped 5 bases and J dropped 2; count of bases not matched to a gene: 11. Looked up from germline, CDR1 is SGHNT and CDR2 is YENEEA. The CDR3 runs to 16 residues. The CDR3 here is CASSVRAGTEQETQYF. CDR3 nucleotides: TGTGCCAGCAGCGTGCGAGCTGGGACAGAACAAGAGACCCAGTACTTC.

The chain links TRBV5-6 to TRBJ1-2; 7 bases agree with TRBD1. Per the germline V gene, CDR1 is SGHDT and CDR2 is YYEEEE. The CDR3 sequence is 16 residues long. The V segment lost 0 bases and the J segment 6 bases; nucleotides outside the gene matches: 11. The CDR3 loop reads CASSLARRGGGNGYTF. In nucleotides, the CDR3 is TGTGCCAGCAGCTTGGCCAGACGAGGGGGCGGAAATGGCTACACCTTC.

This chain joins TRBV5-1 and TRBJ1-4; tentative D call: TRBD1 (5 bases). CDR1 SGHRS and CDR2 YFSETQ come from the germline V gene. CDR3 length equals 15 residues. V dropped 4 bases and J dropped 4 bases, with 14 bases sitting between them. The CDR3 region is CASSRGARGNEKLFF. CDR3 DNA: TGCGCCAGCAGCCGTGGGGCTCGCGGTAATGAAAAACTGTTTTTT.